The clone carrying this T cell receptor (beta chain) was seen ten or more times. Its antigen remains unknown. The data are from a study of T cells in Graves' hyperthyroidism and ophthalmopathy. Overall study context: Upon initial diagnosis and before any treatment, peripheral blood was collected. General study points: The model foresaw ophthalmopathy a median around 6.4 months prior to onset. Blood held most thyroid clonotypes expanded above 0.001 frequency.

Patients were excluded for uncontrolled infection, other autoimmune disease, pregnancy or lactation. Trimming left V 4 bases short and J 7 bases short, with 13 bases between. Germline CDR1 reads GTSNPN; CDR2 reads SVGIG (reference sequence). This CDR3 spans 12 amino acids. The source material, RNA transcripts, was used to amplify TCR beta CDR3 regions. With the HTBI primer set, the TCR CDR3 went through a first round of RT-PCR. TCRdb re-called the multiplex PCR reads with MiXCR, one entry per CDR3 protein. The sample lists over 450,000 distinct CDR3 sequences, more than 15% occurring once. This receptor was identified in a woman between 18 and 29 years old with Graves' ophthalmopathy. Sample: blood. V gene TRBV30 combines with J gene TRBJ1-1; tentatively, D is TRBD1 (6 bases). The CDR3 reads CAWNGLGGEAFF. In DNA, the CDR3 is TGTGCCTGGAATGGGTTAGGGGGTGAAGCTTTCTTT.